This T cell receptor (beta chain) was captured in a study of T-cell reconstitution after alpha-beta-depleted transplantation in children (dated by TCRdb to 2016 to 2018). Concerning the study at large: Using TCR repertoire profiling, the study followed T-cell immune reconstitution in a quantitative way in children after TCRalphabeta/CD19-depleted allogeneic hematopoietic cell transplantation.

In this sample, this clonotype turned up a few times. Its antigen is unknown. The input lacks base qualities; no much larger clone sits a single base away. The treatment or condition label of this sample denotes: allogeneic hematopoietic cell transplantation with graft depleted of TCRalphabeta T cells and CD19 B cells. TCRalphabeta/CD19-depleted allogeneic hematopoietic cell grafts were given to the transplant recipients, all of whom were children. Library construction relied on PCR. Sequencing was performed on an Illumina HiSeq 2500. To normalize quantification of the TCRbeta repertoire, the TCR libraries were built with molecular barcoding that relied on unique molecular identifiers. TCRdb reprocessed the public reads (quality trimming at Q25 with fastp, clone calling with MiXCR) and kept in-frame beta chains. Merged by CDR3 protein, the rows form single entries marked with the most common genes and DNA. Present in this sample are 580,000 or so distinct CDR3 sequences, about 21% of which were seen just once. The ten largest make up over 12% of the sample.

Paper-wide results and their limitations: In some patients, high TCRbeta diversity at day 60 was attributed to recipient T cells and intrathymic progenitors that had survived conditioning. About two months after transplant, the apparently early recovery of alphabetaT-cell counts reportedly depended on just several hundred clones that had expanded rapidly and came from non-depleted graft cells. Over subsequent months, a decline in hyperexpanded clone frequencies was noted, and after one year, T-cell counts and TCRbeta diversity were mostly ascribed to newly produced T cells.

Sequenced here: PBMCs, mostly from graft donor cells, sampled 360 days after TCRalphabeta/CD19-depleted stem cell transplant. This receptor was identified in a boy under three years old who had a stem cell transplant for acute myeloid leukemia, so the T cells may come from the graft donor.

The bases read TGTGCCAGCACTCACAGGGGTTCGGCTAATGAAAAACTGTTTTTT. It is translated as CASTHRGSANEKLFF. The chain is encoded by TRBV12-3 or TRBV12-4 joined to TRBJ1-4; 7 middle bases align to TRBD1. Taken from cysteine to phenylalanine, the CDR3 has 15 residues. The entry retains the CDR3 DNA only, 45 bases that are in frame from base 1. Trimming takes 7 bases off V and 3 bases off J; junction bases not matched to a gene: 8.